This record covers a single TCR beta chain. Under the authors' procedure: Estimates of nucleated cell counts were drawn from the amplification of reference gene primers. Repertoires were generated with immunoSEQ multiplex PCR, while TCRdb's copy carries only in-frame clones and drops some. The D gene and trimming were derived from the DNA, and the V and J assignments and clone size from that table. The table lists some 200,000 clones, 65% to 90% of them singletons. This sample was included in a study of blood T cell repertoires in COVID-19. In the study overall: The samples span acute and convalescent COVID-19 from the United States, Italy and Spain. T cells, B-cell-depleted T cells, or PBMCs supplied cDNA or gDNA.

Germline V gene data show CDR1 as MNHEY and CDR2 as SVGEGT. The CDR3 is made up of 15 amino acids. J was trimmed by 0 bases and V by 5 bases; bases with no gene match: 3. The sequence came from a middle-aged man with active or convalescent COVID-19. The sequenced sample consisted of peripheral blood. The chain has TRBV6-2 or TRBV6-3 and TRBJ1-5; 8 nucleotides line up with TRBD1. Written as DNA, the CDR3 is TGTGCCAGCAGTCACAGGGGGGATAGCAATCAGCCCCAGCATTTT. Its translation: CASSHRGDSNQPQHF.